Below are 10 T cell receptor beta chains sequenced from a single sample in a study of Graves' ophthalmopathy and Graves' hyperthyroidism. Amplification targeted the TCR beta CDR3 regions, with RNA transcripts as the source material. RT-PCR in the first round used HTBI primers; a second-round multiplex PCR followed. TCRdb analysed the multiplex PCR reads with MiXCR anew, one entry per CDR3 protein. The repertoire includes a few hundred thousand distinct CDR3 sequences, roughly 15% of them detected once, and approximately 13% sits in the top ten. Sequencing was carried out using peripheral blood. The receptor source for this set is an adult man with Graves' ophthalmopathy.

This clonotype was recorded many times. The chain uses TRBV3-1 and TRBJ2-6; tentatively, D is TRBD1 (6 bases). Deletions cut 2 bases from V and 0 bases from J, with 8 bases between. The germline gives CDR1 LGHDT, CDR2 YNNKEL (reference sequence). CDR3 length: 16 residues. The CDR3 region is CASSQHRASGANVLTF. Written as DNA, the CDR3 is TGTGCCAGCAGCCAACACAGGGCCTCTGGGGCCAACGTCCTGACTTTC. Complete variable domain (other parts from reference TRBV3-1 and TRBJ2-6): DTAVSQTPKYLVTQMGNDKSIKCEQNLGHDTMYWYKQDSKKFLKIMFSYNNKELIINETVPNRFSPKSPDKAHLNLHINSLELGDSAVYFCASSQHRASGANVLTFGAGSRLTVL.

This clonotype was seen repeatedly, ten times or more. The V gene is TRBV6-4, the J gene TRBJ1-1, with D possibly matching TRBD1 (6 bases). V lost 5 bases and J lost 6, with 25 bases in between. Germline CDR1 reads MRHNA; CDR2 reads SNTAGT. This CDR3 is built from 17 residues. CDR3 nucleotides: TGTGCCAGCAGTACCAGGGCTAGAACAGGGCGCATCGCTGAAGCTTTCTTT. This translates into CASSTRARTGRIAEAFF.

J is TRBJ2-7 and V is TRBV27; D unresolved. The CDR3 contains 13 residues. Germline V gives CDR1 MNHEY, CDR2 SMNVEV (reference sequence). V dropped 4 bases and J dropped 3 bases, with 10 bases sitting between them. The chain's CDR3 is CASSSERGYEQYF. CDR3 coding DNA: TGTGCCAGCAGTTCCGAACGCGGCTACGAGCAGTACTTC.

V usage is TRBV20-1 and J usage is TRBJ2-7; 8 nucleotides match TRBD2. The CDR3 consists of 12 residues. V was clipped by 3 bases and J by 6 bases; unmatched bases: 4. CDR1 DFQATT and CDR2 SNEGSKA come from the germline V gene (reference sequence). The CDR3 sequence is CSASGRAFEQYF. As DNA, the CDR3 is TGCAGTGCTAGCGGGAGGGCCTTCGAGCAGTACTTC.

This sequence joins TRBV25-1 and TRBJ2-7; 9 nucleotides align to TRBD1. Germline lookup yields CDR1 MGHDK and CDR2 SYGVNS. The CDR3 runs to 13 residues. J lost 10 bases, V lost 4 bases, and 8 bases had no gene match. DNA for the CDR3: TGTGCCAGCAGTGTCGGGACAGGGTGGGTTCAGTACTTC. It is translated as CASSVGTGWVQYF.

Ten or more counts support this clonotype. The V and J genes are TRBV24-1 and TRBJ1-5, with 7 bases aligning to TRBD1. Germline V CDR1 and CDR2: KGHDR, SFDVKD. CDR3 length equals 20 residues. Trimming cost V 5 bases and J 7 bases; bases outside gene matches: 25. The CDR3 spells CATSGNRRQGGRSVGQPQHF. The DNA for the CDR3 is TGTGCCACCAGTGGCAACAGGCGTCAGGGGGGGCGGTCAGTAGGCCAGCCCCAGCATTTT.

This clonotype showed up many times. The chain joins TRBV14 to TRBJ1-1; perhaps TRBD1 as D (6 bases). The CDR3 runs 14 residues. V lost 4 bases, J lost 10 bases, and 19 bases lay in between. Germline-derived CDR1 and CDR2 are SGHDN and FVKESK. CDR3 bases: TGTGCCAGCAGCCCCCGTGACAGGATCGGCGCAGCTTTCTTT. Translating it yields CASSPRDRIGAAFF.

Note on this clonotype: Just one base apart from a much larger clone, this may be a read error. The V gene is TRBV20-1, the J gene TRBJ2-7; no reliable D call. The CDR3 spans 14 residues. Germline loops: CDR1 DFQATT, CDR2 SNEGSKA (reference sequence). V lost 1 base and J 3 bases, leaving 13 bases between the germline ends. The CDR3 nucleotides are TGCAGTGCTAGAGGAAGATACTGGGACTACGAGCAGTACTTC. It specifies CSARGRYWDYEQYF.

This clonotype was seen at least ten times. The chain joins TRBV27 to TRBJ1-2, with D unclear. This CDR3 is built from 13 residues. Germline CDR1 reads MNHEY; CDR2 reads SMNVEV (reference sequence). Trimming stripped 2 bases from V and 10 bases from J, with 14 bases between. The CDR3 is CASSLRRAGDYTF. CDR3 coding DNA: TGTGCCAGCAGTTTACGGAGAGCCGGCGACTACACCTTC.

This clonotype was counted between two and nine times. CDR3 in DNA: TGTGCCAGCTCACCCGGGACTAAGAAACAAGAGACCCAGTACTTC. The encoded protein is CASSPGTKKQETQYF. V usage is TRBV18 and J usage is TRBJ2-5; 7 bases fit TRBD2. This CDR3 is built from 15 residues. Unmatched junction bases numbered 6, after V lost 3 bases and J lost 2 bases. CDR1 is KGHSH and CDR2 is LQKENI in the germline V gene.